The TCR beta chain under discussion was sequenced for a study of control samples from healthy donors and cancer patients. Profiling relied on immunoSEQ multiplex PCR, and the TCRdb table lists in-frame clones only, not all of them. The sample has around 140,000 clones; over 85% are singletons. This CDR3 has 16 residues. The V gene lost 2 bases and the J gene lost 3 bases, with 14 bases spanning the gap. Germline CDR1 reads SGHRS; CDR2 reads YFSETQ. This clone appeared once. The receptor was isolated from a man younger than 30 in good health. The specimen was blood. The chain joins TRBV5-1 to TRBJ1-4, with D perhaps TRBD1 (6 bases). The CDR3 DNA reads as TGCGCCAGCAGCTTCGCCCCGGACAGCTCTAATGAAAAACTGTTTTTT. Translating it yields CASSFAPDSSNEKLFF.